The clone carrying this T cell receptor beta chain was counted many times. V lost 1 base to trimming and J lost 0 bases, with 18 bases between them. The germline V gene encodes CDR1 MGHRA and CDR2 YSYEKL. This CDR3 comprises 18 residues. Via MiXCR, TCRdb re-called the 5' RACE reads, giving one row per CDR3 protein. The sample lists about 40,000 distinct CDR3 sequences; around 20% were seen once. The sorted Tregs were CD4+CD25+CD127-/low cells. This rearrangement joins TRBV4-1 to TRBJ1-2; TRBD1 might be the D (6 bases). The TCR sequence derives from a female donor with breast cancer. Sequences were obtained from Tregs sorted from blood. Here the CDR3 reads CASSQVLHRVGANYGYTF. The CDR3 region has the DNA TGCGCCAGCAGCCAAGTGCTCCACAGGGTTGGAGCTAACTATGGCTACACCTTC.